The entry below gives a single T cell receptor beta chain sequence along with its context. The data originate from a study of blood T cell repertoires in COVID-19. Profiled with immunoSEQ multiplex PCR; TCRdb holds only in-frame clones, not every one. The repertoire consists of about 220,000 clones, with around 80% occurring once and the leading ten covering 7.2%. CDR3 length: 14 residues. With V trimmed by 6 bases and J by 4 bases, 7 bases remained unmatched. The V gene's germline CDR1 is SNHLY and CDR2 FYNNEI. Sequenced: peripheral blood. V usage is TRBV2 and J usage is TRBJ2-3; TRBD2 matches 7 bases. The TCR comes from an older woman with acute or convalescent COVID-19. The CDR3: CASSPTRGADTQYF. As DNA, the CDR3 is TGTGCCAGCAGCCCAACCCGGGGGGCAGATACGCAGTATTTT.